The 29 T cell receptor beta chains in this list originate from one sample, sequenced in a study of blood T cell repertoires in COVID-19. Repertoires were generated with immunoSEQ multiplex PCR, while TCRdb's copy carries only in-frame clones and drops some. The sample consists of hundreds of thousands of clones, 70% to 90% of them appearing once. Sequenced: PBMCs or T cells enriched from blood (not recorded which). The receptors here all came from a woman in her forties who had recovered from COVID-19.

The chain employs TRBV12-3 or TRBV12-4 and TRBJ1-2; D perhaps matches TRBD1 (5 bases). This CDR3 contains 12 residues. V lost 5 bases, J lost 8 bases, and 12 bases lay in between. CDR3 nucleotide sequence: TGTGCCAGCAGTCCCACGGGGGACGGCTACACCTTC. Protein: CASSPTGDGYTF.

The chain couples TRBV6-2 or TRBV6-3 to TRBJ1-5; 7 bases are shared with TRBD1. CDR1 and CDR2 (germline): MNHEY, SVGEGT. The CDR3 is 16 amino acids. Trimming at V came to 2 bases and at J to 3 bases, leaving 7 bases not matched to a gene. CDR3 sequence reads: CASSYAGQPYNQPQHF. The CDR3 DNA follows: TGTGCCAGCAGTTACGCGGGACAGCCTTACAATCAGCCCCAGCATTTT.

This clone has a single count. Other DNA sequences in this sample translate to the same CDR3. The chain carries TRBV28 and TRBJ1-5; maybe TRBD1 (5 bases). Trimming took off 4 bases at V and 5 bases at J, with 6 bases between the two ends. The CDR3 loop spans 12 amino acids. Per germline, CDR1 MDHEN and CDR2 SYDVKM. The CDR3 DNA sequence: TGTGCCAGCAGTTGGGGGGATCAGCCCCAGCATTTT. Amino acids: CASSWGDQPQHF.

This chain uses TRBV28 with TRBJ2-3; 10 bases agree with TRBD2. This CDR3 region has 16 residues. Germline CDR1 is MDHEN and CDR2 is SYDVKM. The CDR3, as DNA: TGTGTCAATGAGCGGGGGGGTCCTGCAGGCACAGATACGCAGTATTTT. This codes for CVNERGGPAGTDTQYF.

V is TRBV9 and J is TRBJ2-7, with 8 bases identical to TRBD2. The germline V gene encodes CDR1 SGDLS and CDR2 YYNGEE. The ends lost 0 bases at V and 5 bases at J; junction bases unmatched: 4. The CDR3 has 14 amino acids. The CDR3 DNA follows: TGTGCCAGCAGCGTAGCGGGAGGGCCTGACGAGCAGTACTTC. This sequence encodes CASSVAGGPDEQYF. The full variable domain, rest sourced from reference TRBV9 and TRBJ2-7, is DSGVTQTPKHLITATGQRVTLRCSPRSGDLSVYWYQQSLDQGLQFLIQYYNGEERAKGNILERFSAQQFPDLHSELNLSSLELGDSALYFCASSVAGGPDEQYFGPGTRLTVT.

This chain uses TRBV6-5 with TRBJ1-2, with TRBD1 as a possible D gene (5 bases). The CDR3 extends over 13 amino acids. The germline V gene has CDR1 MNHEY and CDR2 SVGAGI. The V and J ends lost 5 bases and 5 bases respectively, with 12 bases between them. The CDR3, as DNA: TGTGCCAGCAGTCTGACAGTAGGGTATGGCTACACCTTC. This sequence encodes CASSLTVGYGYTF.

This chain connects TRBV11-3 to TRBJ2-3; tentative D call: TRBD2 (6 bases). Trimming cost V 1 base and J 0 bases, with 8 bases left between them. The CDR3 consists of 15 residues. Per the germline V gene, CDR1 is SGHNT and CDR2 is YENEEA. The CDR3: CASSLGGTSTDTQYF. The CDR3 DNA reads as TGTGCCAGCAGCTTAGGCGGGACTAGCACAGATACGCAGTATTTT.

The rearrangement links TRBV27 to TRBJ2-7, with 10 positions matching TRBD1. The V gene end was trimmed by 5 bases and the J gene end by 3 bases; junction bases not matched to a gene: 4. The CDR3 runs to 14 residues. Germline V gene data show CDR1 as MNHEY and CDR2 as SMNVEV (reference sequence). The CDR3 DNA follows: TGTGCCAGCAGTAGGGGACAGGGGCTCTACGAGCAGTACTTC. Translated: CASSRGQGLYEQYF.

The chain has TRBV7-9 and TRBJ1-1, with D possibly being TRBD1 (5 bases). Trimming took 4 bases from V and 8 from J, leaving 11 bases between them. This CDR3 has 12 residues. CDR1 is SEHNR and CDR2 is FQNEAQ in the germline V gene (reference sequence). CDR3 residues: CASSSGPGEAFF. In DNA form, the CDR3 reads TGTGCCAGCAGCTCAGGGCCCGGGGAAGCTTTCTTT.

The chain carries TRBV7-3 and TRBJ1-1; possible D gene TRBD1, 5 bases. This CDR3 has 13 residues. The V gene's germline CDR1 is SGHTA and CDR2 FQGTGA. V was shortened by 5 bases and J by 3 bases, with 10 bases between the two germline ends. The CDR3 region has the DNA TGTGCCAGCAGCGCCCGACAGTACACTGAAGCTTTCTTT. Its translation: CASSARQYTEAFF.

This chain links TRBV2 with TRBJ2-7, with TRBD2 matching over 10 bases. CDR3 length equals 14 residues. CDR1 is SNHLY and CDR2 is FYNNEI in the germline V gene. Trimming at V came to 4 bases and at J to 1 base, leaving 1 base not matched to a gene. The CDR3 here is CASSGTSGSYEQYF. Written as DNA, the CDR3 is TGTGCCAGCAGTGGGACTAGCGGTTCCTACGAGCAGTACTTC.

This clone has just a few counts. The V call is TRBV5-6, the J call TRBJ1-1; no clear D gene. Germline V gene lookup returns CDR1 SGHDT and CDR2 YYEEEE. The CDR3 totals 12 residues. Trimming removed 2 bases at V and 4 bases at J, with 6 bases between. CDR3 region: CASSFFGTEAFF. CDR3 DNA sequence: TGTGCCAGCAGCTTTTTCGGCACTGAAGCTTTCTTT.

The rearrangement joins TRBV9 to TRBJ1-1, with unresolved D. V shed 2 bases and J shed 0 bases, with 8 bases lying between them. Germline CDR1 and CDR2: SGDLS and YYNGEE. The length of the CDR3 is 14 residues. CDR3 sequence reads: CASSVVGVNTEAFF. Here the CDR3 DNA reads TGTGCCAGCAGCGTCGTGGGCGTGAACACTGAAGCTTTCTTT.

Here the CDR3 reads CASSQYSYNEQFF. CDR3 sequence (DNA): TGTGCCAGCAGTCAGTACTCCTACAATGAGCAGTTCTTC. The genes are TRBV6-2 or TRBV6-3 and TRBJ2-1, with D uncertain. The CDR3 length is 13 residues. CDR1 MNHEY and CDR2 SVGEGT come from the germline V gene. Trimming left V 5 bases short and J 0 bases short, with 5 bases between.

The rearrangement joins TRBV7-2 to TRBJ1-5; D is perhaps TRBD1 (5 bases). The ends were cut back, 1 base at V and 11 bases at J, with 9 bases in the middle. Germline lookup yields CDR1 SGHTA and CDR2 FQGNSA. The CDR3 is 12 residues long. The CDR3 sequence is CASSLGRGTQHF. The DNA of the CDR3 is TGTGCCAGCAGCTTAGGACGGGGGACCCAGCATTTT.

The CDR3 region is CASSSRRTSGYTDTQYF. The CDR3 region has the DNA TGTGCCAGCAGCTCGAGACGGACTAGCGGTTACACAGATACGCAGTATTTT. V usage is TRBV7-2 and J usage is TRBJ2-3; 10 bases match TRBD2. J lost 2 bases, V lost 4 bases, and 9 bases had no gene match. Germline CDR1 SGHTA, CDR2 FQGNSA. The CDR3 has 17 residues.

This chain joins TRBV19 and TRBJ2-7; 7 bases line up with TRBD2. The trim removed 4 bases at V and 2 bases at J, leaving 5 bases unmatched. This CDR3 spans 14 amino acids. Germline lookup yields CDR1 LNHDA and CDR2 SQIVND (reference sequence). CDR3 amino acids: CASSTLSGPYEQYF. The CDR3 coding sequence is TGTGCCAGTAGTACCCTTAGCGGGCCCTACGAGCAGTACTTC.

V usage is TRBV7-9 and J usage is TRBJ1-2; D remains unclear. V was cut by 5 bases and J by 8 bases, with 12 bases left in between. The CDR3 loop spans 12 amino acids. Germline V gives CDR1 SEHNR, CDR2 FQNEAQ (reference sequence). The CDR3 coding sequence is TGTGCCAGCAGCGAAGAGATGCACGGCTACACCTTC. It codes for CASSEEMHGYTF.

This CDR3 reads CASSVLGGAEKETQYF. The CDR3 DNA reads TGTGCCAGCAGCGTACTCGGGGGGGCCGAGAAAGAGACCCAGTACTTC. The gene calls are TRBV9 and TRBJ2-5, with TRBD2 matching 8 bases. Germline trimming cut 1 base from V and 3 bases from J; bases unmatched to any gene: 8. This CDR3 is built from 16 residues. The germline CDR1 and CDR2 sequences are SGDLS and YYNGEE.

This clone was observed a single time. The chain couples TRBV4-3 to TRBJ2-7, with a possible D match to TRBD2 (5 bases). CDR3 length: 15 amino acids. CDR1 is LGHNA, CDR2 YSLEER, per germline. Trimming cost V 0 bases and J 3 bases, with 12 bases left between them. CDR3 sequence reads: CASSQEVGEHYEQYF. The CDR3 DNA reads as TGCGCCAGCAGCCAAGAGGTGGGAGAGCACTACGAGCAGTACTTC.

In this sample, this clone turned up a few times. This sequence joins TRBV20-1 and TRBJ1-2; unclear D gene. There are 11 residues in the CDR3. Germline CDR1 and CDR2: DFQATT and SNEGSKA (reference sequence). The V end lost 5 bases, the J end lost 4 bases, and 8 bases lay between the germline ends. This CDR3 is CSASRVYGYTF. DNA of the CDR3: TGCAGTGCTTCCCGGGTCTATGGCTACACCTTC.

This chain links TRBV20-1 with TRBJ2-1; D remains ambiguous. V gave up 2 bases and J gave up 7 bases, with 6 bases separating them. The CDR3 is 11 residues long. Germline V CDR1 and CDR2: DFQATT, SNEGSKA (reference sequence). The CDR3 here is CSARSVNEQFF. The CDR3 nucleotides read TGCAGTGCTAGATCCGTAAATGAGCAGTTCTTC.

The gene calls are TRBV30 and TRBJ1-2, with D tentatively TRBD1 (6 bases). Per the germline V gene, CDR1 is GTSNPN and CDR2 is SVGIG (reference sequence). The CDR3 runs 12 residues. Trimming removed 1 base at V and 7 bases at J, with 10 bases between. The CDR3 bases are TGTGCCTGGAGTGCGATCAGGGGTGGCTACACCTTC. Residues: CAWSAIRGGYTF.

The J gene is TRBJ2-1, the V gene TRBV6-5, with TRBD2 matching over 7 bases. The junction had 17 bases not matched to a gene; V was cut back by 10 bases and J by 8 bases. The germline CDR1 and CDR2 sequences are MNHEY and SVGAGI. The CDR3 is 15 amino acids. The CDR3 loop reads CATTLGGSGWDEQFF. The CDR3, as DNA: TGTGCCACCACCCTTGGCGGGAGCGGTTGGGATGAGCAGTTCTTC.

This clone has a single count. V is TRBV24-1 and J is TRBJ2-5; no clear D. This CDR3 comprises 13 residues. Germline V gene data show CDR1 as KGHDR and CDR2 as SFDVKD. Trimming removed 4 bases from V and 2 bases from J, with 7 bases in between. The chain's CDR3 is CATSESPQETQYF. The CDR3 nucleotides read TGTGCCACCAGTGAATCCCCTCAAGAGACCCAGTACTTC.

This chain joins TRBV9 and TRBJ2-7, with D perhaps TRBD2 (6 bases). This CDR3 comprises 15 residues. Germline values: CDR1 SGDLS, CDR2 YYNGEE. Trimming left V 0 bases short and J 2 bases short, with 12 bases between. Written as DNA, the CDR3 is TGTGCCAGCAGCGTAGGCGGGACGGGTACCTACGAGCAGTACTTC. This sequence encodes CASSVGGTGTYEQYF. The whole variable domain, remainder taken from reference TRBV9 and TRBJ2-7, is DSGVTQTPKHLITATGQRVTLRCSPRSGDLSVYWYQQSLDQGLQFLIQYYNGEERAKGNILERFSAQQFPDLHSELNLSSLELGDSALYFCASSVGGTGTYEQYFGPGTRLTVT.

CDR3 residues: CASRQNYNEQFF. For the CDR3, the DNA is TGTGCCAGCAGACAGAATTACAATGAGCAGTTCTTC. This rearrangement joins TRBV6-5 to TRBJ2-1; D is ambiguous. V was shortened by 6 bases and J by 4 bases, with 7 bases between the two germline ends. The CDR3 is 12 amino acids. Germline lookup yields CDR1 MNHEY and CDR2 SVGAGI.

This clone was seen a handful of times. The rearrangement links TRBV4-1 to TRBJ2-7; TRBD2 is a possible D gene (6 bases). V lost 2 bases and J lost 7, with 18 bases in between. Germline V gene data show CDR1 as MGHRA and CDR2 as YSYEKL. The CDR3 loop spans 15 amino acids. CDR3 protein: CASSQNSGAGGEQYF. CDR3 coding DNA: TGCGCCAGCAGCCAAAATAGCGGCGCCGGGGGTGAGCAGTACTTC.

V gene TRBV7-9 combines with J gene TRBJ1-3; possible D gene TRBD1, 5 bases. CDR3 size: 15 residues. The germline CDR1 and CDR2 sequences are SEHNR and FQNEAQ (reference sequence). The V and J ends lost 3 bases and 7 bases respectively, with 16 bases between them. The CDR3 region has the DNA TGTGCCAGCAGCTTCCGCAGGGAAGGCGAGAACACCATATATTTT. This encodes CASSFRREGENTIYF.